These T cell receptor beta chains were read from a single sample in a study of PD-L1 blockade in urothelial cancer. TCRdb keeps only in-frame clones here, not all; method: immunoSEQ multiplex PCR. The sample lists around 69,000 clones, more than 85% occurring once. The sample in question was PBMCs, obtained around atezolizumab (anti-PD-L1) treatment. Receptors originate from a woman aged 80 or over with urothelial cancer. The CDR3 runs from the conserved cysteine through the conserved F or W. The order of the fields is J gene, D gene, clone size, V gene, CDR3 protein, CDR3 DNA. The D gene is left open where the match is weak. Size tells how often a clone was seen (once, few, many) or the class of an expanded clone, and some rows leave it out.

TRBJ2-1 | - | few | TRBV6-4 | CASSRGSYNEQFF | TGTGCCAGCAGTAGGGGCTCCTACAATGAGCAGTTCTTC
TRBJ2-2 | - | - | TRBV6-5 | CASSSRTGELFF | TGTGCCAGCAGTTCTCGCACCGGGGAGCTGTTTTTT
TRBJ1-3 | - | - | TRBV6-1 | CASSDPLGGSGNTIYF | TGTGCCAGCAGTGACCCCCTCGGGGGCTCTGGAAACACCATATATTTT
TRBJ1-2 | TRBD1 | - | TRBV7-2 | CASSSKDRRYF | TGTGCCAGCAGCTCCAAGGACAGGCGCTACTTC
TRBJ2-7 | - | - | TRBV18 | CASSPPAVTYEQYF | TGTGCCAGCTCACCACCGGCGGTCACCTACGAGCAGTACTTC
TRBJ1-1 | - | - | TRBV9 | CASSVEQNTEAFF | TGTGCCAGCAGCGTAGAACAGAACACTGAAGCTTTCTTT
TRBJ1-1 | - | few | TRBV20-1 | CSARGSGEAFF | TGCAGTGCTAGAGGTTCAGGGGAAGCTTTCTTT
TRBJ1-5 | - | - | TRBV15 | CATSRDLGSATQPQHF | TGTGCCACCAGCAGAGATCTTGGGAGTGCTACTCAGCCCCAGCATTTT
TRBJ2-1 | - | - | TRBV14 | CASSGGTLTGEQFF | TGTGCCAGCAGCGGAGGGACGCTCACGGGAGAGCAGTTCTTC
TRBJ1-4 | - | - | TRBV5-1 | CASRRNQGFGEKLFF | TGCGCCAGCAGAAGAAACCAGGGGTTCGGTGAAAAACTGTTTTTT
TRBJ1-2 | - | once | TRBV6-6 | CASRHAENGYTF | TGTGCCAGCAGACATGCGGAGAATGGCTACACCTTC
TRBJ1-1 | - | - | TRBV14 | CASSQVVTEAFF | TGTGCCAGCAGCCAAGTAGTAACGGAAGCTTTCTTT
TRBJ1-5 | - | - | TRBV7-6 | CASSSGTHNQPQHF | TGTGCCAGCAGCTCCGGGACACATAATCAGCCCCAGCATTTT
TRBJ2-7 | TRBD1 | - | TRBV7-9 | CASSSPGTAYEQYF | TGTGCCAGCAGCTCCCCCGGGACAGCCTACGAGCAGTACTTC
TRBJ2-7 | - | - | TRBV10-3 | CAISESSLTPAGEQYF | TGTGCCATCAGTGAATCCTCGCTAACACCGGCAGGTGAGCAGTACTTC
TRBJ1-2 | - | - | TRBV18 | CASSPGGSNYGYTF | TGTGCCAGCTCACCAGGGGGCAGCAACTATGGCTACACCTTC
TRBJ1-2 | - | - | TRBV28 | CASNEAYGYTF | TGTGCCAGCAATGAAGCTTATGGCTACACCTTC
TRBJ1-4 | TRBD1 | - | TRBV7-2 | CASSRDRPDEKLFF | TGTGCCAGCAGCCGGGACAGGCCGGATGAAAAACTGTTTTTT
TRBJ1-5 | - | - | TRBV6-1 | CASRLLNQPQHF | TGTGCCAGCAGGCTTCTAAATCAGCCCCAGCATTTT
TRBJ1-1 | - | - | TRBV28 | CASKGPGVTEAFF | TGTGCCAGCAAGGGGCCAGGGGTTACTGAAGCTTTCTTT
TRBJ1-2 | - | - | TRBV7-2 | CASSFPPRNYGYTF | TGTGCCAGCAGCTTCCCCCCGCGCAACTATGGCTACACCTTC
TRBJ2-3 | - | - | TRBV1 | CTSSPVPVIFTQYF | TGCACCAGCAGCCCAGTTCCAGTCATCTTCACGCAGTATTTT
TRBJ2-7 | TRBD2 | once | TRBV28 | CASHPGGPRYEQYF | TGTGCCAGCCACCCGGGAGGGCCGCGTTACGAGCAGTACTTC
TRBJ2-3 | TRBD2 | - | TRBV2 | CASSGPPGTSRTDTQYF | TGTGCCAGCAGTGGACCGCCCGGGACTAGCCGAACAGATACGCAGTATTTT